The sequence of this T cell receptor beta chain was determined in a study of identical twins. The CDR3 covers 16 residues. V shed 2 bases and J shed 2 bases, with 15 bases lying between them. TCRdb fed the 5' RACE reads into MiXCR, producing one record per CDR3 protein. Of approximately 1.8 million distinct CDR3 sequences listed, less than 40% are singletons. This clonotype was observed a few times. This sequence joins TRBV12-3 or TRBV12-4 and TRBJ1-2; maybe TRBD1 (5 bases). The TCR sequence derives from a newborn girl in good health. The source material was cord blood. CDR3 in DNA: TGTGCCAGCAGTTTACCTAGGGAGGGGAACAACTATGGCTACACCTTC. This translates into CASSLPREGNNYGYTF.